Given below is one T cell receptor beta chain in context. Its antigen is still unknown. No treatment of any kind had been given to any patient before thyroid surgery. The sample comes from a study of metastatic and nonmetastatic thyroid tumors. Notes on the study in general: Benign nodules reportedly had significantly lower TCR beta diversity than malignant thyroid tumors in blood and tumor.

The V segment lost 5 bases and the J segment 7 bases; nucleotides outside the gene matches: 8. The CDR3 sequence is 14 residues long. Looked up from germline, CDR1 is DFQATT and CDR2 is SNEGSKA (reference sequence). Original data processing: To classify distant metastasis in papillary thyroid cancer, a model was built from CDR3 differences across clinicopathological groups. TCRdb reassembled clones from the PCR reads with MiXCR. The V and J calls shown here were made by TCRdb, not taken from the authors' results. The sample has 10,000 to 13,000 clones, approximately 30% seen once; the top ten hold about 10%.

The chain joins TRBV20-1 to TRBJ2-3; 11 nucleotides agree with TRBD2. The source is a male donor with papillary thyroid cancer or a benign thyroid nodule (not recorded which). Some clones in this sample may be carry-over from other donors' samples. The source material was tumor tissue. CDR3 residues: CSAFLAGGVYTQYF. DNA of the CDR3: TGCAGTGCTTTTCTAGCGGGAGGAGTATATACGCAGTATTTT.